The 12 T cell receptor beta chains listed next were all sequenced from one sample in a study of Ad26.COV2.S vaccination and SARS-CoV-2 variants. Clones were read by immunoSEQ multiplex PCR, and TCRdb kept only the in-frame ones, dropping some. Altogether hundreds of thousands of clones are present, roughly 90% being singletons, with the ten largest covering about 1.5%. Treatment indicated: about 20 received Ad26.COV2.S at low or high dose, single or two shots; roughly five received placebo; per-sample allocation not given. Material that was analyzed had been drawn on day 63 after the first vaccine or placebo injection. The sequences come from peripheral blood, collected in a trial of Ad26.COV2.S vaccine versus placebo. Source of these receptors: a person between 18 and 65 years old who received the Ad26.COV2.S COVID-19 vaccine or a placebo.

The chain recombines TRBV4-1 with TRBJ1-3; a possible D gene is TRBD1 (5 bases). There are 17 residues in the CDR3. Trimming shortened V by 0 bases and J by 3 bases, and 15 bases separated the two germline ends. The germline V gene encodes CDR1 MGHRA and CDR2 YSYEKL. The CDR3: CASSQERPRVGGNTIYF. In DNA form, the CDR3 reads TGCGCCAGCAGCCAAGAAAGGCCCAGGGTGGGTGGAAACACCATATATTTT.

V and J are TRBV10-3 and TRBJ2-7; TRBD1 matches 9 bases. Germline V gene data show CDR1 as ENHRY and CDR2 as SYGVKD. V shed 8 bases, J shed 1 base, and the junction held 6 bases outside the gene matches. The length of the CDR3 is 14 residues. The CDR3 nucleotides are TGTGCCATCCAGGGACAGGGATTATCCTACGAGCAGTACTTC. It is translated as CAIQGQGLSYEQYF.

The chain has TRBV6-5 and TRBJ1-4; D may be TRBD1 (5 bases). Germline CDR1 is MNHEY and CDR2 is SVGAGI. With 6 bases removed from V and 4 bases from J, the gap between germline ends came to 12 bases. This CDR3 region has 14 residues. The CDR3 sequence: CASSSGRRNEKLFF. DNA for the CDR3: TGTGCCAGCAGCTCGGGGCGGCGTAATGAAAAACTGTTTTTT.

The chain combines TRBV3-1 (or the pseudogene TRBV3-2) with TRBJ1-2; D might be TRBD1 (5 bases). V was shortened by 0 bases and J by 1 base, with 9 bases between the two germline ends. The CDR3 covers 15 residues. In germline, CDR1 is LGHDT, CDR2 YNNKEL (reference sequence). The CDR3 DNA is TGTGCCAGCAGCCAAGACGGGGCCAATAACTATGGCTACACCTTC. Amino acid sequence: CASSQDGANNYGYTF.

The rearrangement joins TRBV5-1 to TRBJ1-5, with D unresolved. This CDR3 is 12 amino acids long. CDR1 is SGHRS, CDR2 YFSETQ, per germline. Trimming stripped 7 bases from V and 7 bases from J, with 12 bases between. The CDR3 is CASPDREQPQHF. The CDR3 DNA reads as TGCGCCAGCCCCGACCGGGAACAGCCCCAGCATTTT.

The gene calls are TRBV6-6 and TRBJ1-5; D unresolved. Trimming removed 0 bases at V and 0 bases at J, with 6 bases between. This CDR3 is 15 amino acids long. In germline, CDR1 is MNHNY, CDR2 SVGAGI (reference sequence). The CDR3 nucleotides read TGTGCCAGCAGTTACTCGCCGATTAGCAATCAGCCCCAGCATTTT. Its translation is CASSYSPISNQPQHF.

V is TRBV5-1 and J is TRBJ2-1; D ambiguous. The germline gives CDR1 SGHRS, CDR2 YFSETQ. This CDR3 has 14 residues. V lost 0 bases and J lost 3, with 7 bases in between. The CDR3 spells CASSLDPVYNEQFF. DNA of the CDR3: TGCGCCAGCAGCTTGGACCCGGTCTACAATGAGCAGTTCTTC.

The chain employs TRBV24-1 and TRBJ2-1, with a tentative D call TRBD2 (5 bases). The V end lost 6 bases, the J end lost 9 bases, and 14 bases lay between the germline ends. CDR1 is KGHDR, CDR2 SFDVKD, per germline. The CDR3 is made up of 13 amino acids. For the CDR3, the DNA is TGTGCCACCAGTTCGAGGGCGCGGAGTGAGCAGTTCTTC. It is translated as CATSSRARSEQFF.

The rearrangement joins TRBV7-2 to TRBJ1-1, with 7 bases lining up with TRBD1. V trimming: 1 base; J trimming: 11 bases; junction bases outside the gene matches: 10. The CDR3 extends over 14 amino acids. In germline, CDR1 is SGHTA, CDR2 FQGNSA. Here the CDR3 reads CASSLGGQVADAFF. The DNA of the CDR3 is TGTGCCAGCAGCTTAGGCGGACAGGTTGCCGATGCTTTCTTT.

The chain is built from TRBV10-3 and TRBJ1-2, with 7 positions matching TRBD1. Germline V lookup: CDR1 ENHRY, CDR2 SYGVKD. V was pared by 6 bases and J by 4 bases, with 5 bases of the junction left unmatched. The CDR3 has 13 amino acids. The CDR3 sequence: CAISPGGAYGYTF. CDR3 DNA: TGTGCCATCAGCCCAGGGGGGGCCTATGGCTACACCTTC.

The V and J genes are TRBV3-1 (or the pseudogene TRBV3-2) and TRBJ1-5; D gene uncertain. The germline V gene encodes CDR1 LGHDT and CDR2 YNNKEL (reference sequence). The V end was cut by 2 bases, the J end by 1 base, with 9 bases between. The CDR3 extends over 15 amino acids. The CDR3 reads CASSQHPGSNQPQHF. The CDR3 nucleotides are TGTGCCAGCAGCCAACACCCCGGCAGCAATCAGCCCCAGCATTTT.

V is TRBV21-1 and J is TRBJ2-5; the table's TRBD2 call for D was not verified on the DNA. TRBV21-1 is an annotated pseudogene. This CDR3 has 12 residues. The DNA of the CDR3 is TGTGCCAGCAGGGGGGGTGGTGAGACCCAGTACTTC. It specifies CASRGGGETQYF.